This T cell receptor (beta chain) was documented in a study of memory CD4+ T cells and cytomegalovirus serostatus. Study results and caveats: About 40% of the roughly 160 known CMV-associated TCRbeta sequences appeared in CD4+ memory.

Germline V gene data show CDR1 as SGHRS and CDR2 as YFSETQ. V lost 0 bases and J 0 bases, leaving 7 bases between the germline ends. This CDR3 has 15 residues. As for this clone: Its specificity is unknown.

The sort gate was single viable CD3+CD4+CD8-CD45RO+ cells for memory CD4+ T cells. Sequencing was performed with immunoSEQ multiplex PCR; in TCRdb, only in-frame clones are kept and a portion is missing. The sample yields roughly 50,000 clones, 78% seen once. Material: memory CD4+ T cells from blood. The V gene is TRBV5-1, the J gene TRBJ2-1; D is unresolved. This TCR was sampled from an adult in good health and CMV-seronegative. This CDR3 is CASSLGPNSYNEQFF. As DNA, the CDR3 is TGCGCCAGCAGCTTGGGACCTAACTCCTACAATGAGCAGTTCTTC.